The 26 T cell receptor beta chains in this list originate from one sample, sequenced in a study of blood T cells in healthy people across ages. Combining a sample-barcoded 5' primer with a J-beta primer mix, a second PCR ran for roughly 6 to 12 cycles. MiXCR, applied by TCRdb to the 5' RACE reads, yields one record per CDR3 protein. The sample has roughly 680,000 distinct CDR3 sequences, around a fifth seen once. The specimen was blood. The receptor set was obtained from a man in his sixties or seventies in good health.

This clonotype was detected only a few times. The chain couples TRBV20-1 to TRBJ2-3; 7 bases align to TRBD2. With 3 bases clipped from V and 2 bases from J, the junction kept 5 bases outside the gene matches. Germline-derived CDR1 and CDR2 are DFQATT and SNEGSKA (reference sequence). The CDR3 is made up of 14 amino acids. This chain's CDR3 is CSASGAGATDTQYF. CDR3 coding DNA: TGCAGTGCTAGTGGGGCGGGAGCCACAGATACGCAGTATTTT.

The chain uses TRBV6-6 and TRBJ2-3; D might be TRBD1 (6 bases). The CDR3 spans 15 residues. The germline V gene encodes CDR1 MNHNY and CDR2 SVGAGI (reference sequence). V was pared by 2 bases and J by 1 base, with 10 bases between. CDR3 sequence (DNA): TGTGCCAGCAGTTACCGACGACAGGGCACAGATACGCAGTATTTT. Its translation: CASSYRRQGTDTQYF.

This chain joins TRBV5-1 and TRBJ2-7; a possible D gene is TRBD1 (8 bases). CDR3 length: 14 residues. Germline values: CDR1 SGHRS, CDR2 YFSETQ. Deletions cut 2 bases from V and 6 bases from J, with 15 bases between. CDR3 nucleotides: TGCGCCAGCAGCTTATTGACAGGGGAGGGCGAGCAGTACTTC. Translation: CASSLLTGEGEQYF.

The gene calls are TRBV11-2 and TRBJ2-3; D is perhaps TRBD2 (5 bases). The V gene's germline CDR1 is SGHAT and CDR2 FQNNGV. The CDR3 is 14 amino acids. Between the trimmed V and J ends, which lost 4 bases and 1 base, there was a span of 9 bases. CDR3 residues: CASSYRRGTDTQYF. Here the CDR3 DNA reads TGTGCCAGCAGCTACCGGCGGGGCACAGATACGCAGTATTTT.

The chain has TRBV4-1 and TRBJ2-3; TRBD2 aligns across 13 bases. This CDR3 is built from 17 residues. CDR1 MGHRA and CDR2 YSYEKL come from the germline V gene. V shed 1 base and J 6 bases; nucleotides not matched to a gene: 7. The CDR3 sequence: CASSQGRTSGRMDTQYF. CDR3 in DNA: TGCGCCAGCAGCCAAGGCCGGACTAGCGGGAGAATGGATACGCAGTATTTT.

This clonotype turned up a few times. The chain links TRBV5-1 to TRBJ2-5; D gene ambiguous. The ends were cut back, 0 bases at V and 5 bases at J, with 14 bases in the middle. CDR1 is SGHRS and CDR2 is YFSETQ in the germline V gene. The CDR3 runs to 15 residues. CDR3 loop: CASSLEHPNRETQYF. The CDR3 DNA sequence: TGCGCCAGCAGCTTGGAACACCCAAATCGGGAGACCCAGTACTTC.

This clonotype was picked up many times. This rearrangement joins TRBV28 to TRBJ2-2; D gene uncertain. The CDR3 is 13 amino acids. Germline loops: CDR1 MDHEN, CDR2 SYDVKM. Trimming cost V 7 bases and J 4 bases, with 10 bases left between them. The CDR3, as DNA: TGTGCCAGCAACAATCGGGCCACCGGGGAGCTGTTTTTT. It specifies CASNNRATGELFF.

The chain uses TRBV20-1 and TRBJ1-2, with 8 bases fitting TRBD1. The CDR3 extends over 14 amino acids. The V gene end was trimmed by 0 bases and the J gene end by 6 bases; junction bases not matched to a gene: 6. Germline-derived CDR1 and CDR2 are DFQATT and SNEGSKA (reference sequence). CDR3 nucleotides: TGCAGTGCTAGAGATATAGCAGGGGGCGATGGCTACACCTTC. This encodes CSARDIAGGDGYTF.

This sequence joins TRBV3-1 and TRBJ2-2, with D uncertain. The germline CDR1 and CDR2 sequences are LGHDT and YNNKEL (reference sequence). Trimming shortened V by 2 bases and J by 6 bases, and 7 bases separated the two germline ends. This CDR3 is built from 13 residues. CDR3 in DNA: TGTGCCAGCAGCCAAAGGCCGTCCGGGGAGCTGTTTTTT. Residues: CASSQRPSGELFF.

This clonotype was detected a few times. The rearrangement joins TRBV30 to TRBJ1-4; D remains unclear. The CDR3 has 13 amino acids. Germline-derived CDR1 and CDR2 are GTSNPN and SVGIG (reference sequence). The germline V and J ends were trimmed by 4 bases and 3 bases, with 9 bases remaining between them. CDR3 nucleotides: TGTGCCTGGACCCCCCAGGCTAATGAAAAACTGTTTTTT. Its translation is CAWTPQANEKLFF.

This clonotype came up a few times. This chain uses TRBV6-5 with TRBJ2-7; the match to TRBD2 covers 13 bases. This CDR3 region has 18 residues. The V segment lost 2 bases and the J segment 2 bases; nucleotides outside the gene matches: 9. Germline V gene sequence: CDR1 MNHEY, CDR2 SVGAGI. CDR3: CASSYKRTSGRVTYEQYF. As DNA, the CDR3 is TGTGCCAGCAGTTACAAGCGGACTAGCGGGAGAGTCACCTACGAGCAGTACTTC.

The CDR3 loop reads CASSQETPGGDTEAFF. In DNA, the CDR3 is TGCGCCAGCAGCCAAGAAACCCCGGGGGGCGATACTGAAGCTTTCTTT. The chain is built from TRBV4-1 and TRBJ1-1; D is possibly TRBD1 (6 bases). Germline V gives CDR1 MGHRA, CDR2 YSYEKL. This CDR3 is built from 16 residues. Trimming shortened V by 0 bases and J by 5 bases, and 16 bases separated the two germline ends.

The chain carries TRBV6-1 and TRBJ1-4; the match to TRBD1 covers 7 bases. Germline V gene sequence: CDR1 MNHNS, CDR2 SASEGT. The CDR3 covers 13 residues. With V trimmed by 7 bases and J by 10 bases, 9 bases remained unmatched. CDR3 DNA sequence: TGTGCCAGCACCCGGACAGGCGTAGGAAAACTGTTTTTT. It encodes CASTRTGVGKLFF.

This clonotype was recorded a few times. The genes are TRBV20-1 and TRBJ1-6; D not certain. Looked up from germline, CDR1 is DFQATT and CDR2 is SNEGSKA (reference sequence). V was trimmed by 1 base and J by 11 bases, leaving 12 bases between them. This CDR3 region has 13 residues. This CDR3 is CSARGRANAPLHF. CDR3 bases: TGCAGTGCTAGAGGACGGGCGAACGCACCCCTCCACTTT.

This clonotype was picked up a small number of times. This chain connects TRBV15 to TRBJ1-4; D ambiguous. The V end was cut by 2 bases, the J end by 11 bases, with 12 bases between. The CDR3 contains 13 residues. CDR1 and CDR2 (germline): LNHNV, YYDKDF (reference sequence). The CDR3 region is CATSRNNAGKLFF. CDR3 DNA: TGTGCCACCAGCAGAAATAATGCCGGGAAACTGTTTTTT.

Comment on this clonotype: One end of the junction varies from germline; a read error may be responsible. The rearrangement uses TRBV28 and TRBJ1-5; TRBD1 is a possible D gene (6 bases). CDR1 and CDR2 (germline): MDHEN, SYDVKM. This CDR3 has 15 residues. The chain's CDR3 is CASSKTGYSNRPQHF. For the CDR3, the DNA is TGTGCCAGCAGTAAGACAGGCTATAGCAATCGGCCCCAGCATTTT.

The CDR3 is CASSKEVSGRAQYF. In DNA, the CDR3 is TGTGCCAGCAGCAAAGAGGTTAGCGGGAGGGCCCAGTACTTC. V is TRBV21-1 and J is TRBJ2-5; the table gives TRBD2 as D, unverified against the DNA. TRBV21-1 corresponds to a pseudogene. The CDR3 runs 14 residues.

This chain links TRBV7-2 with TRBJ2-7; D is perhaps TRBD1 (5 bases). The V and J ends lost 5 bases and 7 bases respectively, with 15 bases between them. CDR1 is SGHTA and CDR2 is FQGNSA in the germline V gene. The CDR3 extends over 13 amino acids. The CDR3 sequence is CASSAGRGGEQYF. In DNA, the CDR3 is TGTGCCAGCAGCGCAGGAAGGGGTGGTGAGCAGTACTTC.

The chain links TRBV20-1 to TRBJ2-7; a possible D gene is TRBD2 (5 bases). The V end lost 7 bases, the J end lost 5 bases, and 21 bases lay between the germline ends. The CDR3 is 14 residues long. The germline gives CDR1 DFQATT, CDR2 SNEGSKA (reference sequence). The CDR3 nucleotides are TGCAGTGTCCCCTCCCCGCGGCTCGGGGACGAGCAGTACTTC. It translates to CSVPSPRLGDEQYF.

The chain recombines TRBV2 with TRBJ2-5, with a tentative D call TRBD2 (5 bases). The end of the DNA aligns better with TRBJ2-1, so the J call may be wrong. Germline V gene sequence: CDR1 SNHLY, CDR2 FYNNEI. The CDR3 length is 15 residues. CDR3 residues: CASASARGYYNEQFF. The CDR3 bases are TGTGCCAGCGCCTCAGCACGAGGGTACTACAATGAGCAGTTCTTC.

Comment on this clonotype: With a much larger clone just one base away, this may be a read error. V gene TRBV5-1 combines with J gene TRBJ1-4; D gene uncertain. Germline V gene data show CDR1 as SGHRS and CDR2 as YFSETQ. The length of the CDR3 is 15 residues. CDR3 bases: TGCGCCAGCAGCGAATCGTCAAGCGCTAATGAAAAACCGTTTTTT. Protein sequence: CASSESSSANEKPFF.

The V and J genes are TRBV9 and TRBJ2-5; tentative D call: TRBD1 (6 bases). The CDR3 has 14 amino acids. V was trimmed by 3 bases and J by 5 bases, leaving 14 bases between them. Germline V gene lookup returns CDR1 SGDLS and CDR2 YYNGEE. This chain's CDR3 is CASSATQGGETQYF. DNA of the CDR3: TGTGCCAGCAGCGCGACACAGGGTGGGGAGACCCAGTACTTC.

The CDR3 DNA sequence: TGTGCCAGCATGAACAGCCAAGAGACCCAGTACTTC. It yields the protein CASMNSQETQYF. The chain carries TRBV6-2 or TRBV6-3 and TRBJ2-5, with no clear D. The CDR3 has 12 amino acids. CDR1 and CDR2 (germline): MNHEY, SVGEGT. V was clipped by 7 bases and J by 1 base, with 7 bases between them.

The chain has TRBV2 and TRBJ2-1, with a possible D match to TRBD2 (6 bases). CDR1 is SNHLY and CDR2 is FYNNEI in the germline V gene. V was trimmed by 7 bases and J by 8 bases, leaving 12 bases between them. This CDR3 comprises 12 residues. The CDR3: CASKAGGDEQFF. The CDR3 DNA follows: TGTGCCAGCAAGGCCGGCGGGGATGAGCAGTTCTTC.

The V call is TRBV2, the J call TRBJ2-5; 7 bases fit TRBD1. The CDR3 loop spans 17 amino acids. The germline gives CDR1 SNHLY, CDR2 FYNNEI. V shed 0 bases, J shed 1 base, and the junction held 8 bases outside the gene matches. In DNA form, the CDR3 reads TGTGCCAGCAGTGAAGCGCAGAGGGGACAGATCCAAGAGACCCAGTACTTC. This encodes CASSEAQRGQIQETQYF.

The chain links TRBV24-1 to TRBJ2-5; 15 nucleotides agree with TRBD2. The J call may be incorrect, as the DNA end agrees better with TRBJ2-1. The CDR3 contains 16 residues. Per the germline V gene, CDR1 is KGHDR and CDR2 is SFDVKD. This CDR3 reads CATSDGTSGRYNEQFF. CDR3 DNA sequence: TGTGCCACCAGTGATGGGACTAGCGGGAGGTACAATGAGCAGTTCTTC.